Listed below are T cell receptor beta chains from one sample, sequenced in a study of cytomegalovirus exposure and HLA in healthy donors. Libraries were prepared by immunoSEQ multiplex PCR; TCRdb keeps only in-frame clonotypes and omits some of them. The sample lists about 200,000 clones, over 70% occurring once. The material sequenced was PBMCs. These receptor sequences come from a boy aged 2-15 years in good health and CMV-seronegative. The CDR3 runs from the conserved cysteine through the conserved F or W. D genes are given only for firm matches. Not all rows give a size; the values are once, few, many and, for expanded clones, a class.

clone size: few
D gene: TRBD2
CDR3 length: 15
V gene: TRBV6-5
J gene: TRBJ2-2
CDR3 protein: CASSYFAGDGGELFF

clone size: .
D gene: .
CDR3 length: 14
V gene: TRBV13
J gene: TRBJ1-1
CDR3 protein: CASSPNRVNTEAFF

clone size: .
D gene: .
CDR3 length: 13
V gene: TRBV30
J gene: TRBJ1-4
CDR3 protein: CAWSVYGGEKLFF

clone size: once
D gene: TRBD1
CDR3 length: 14
V gene: TRBV27
J gene: TRBJ1-6
CDR3 protein: CASAYGQADSPLHF

clone size: .
D gene: .
CDR3 length: 17
V gene: TRBV13
J gene: TRBJ2-2
CDR3 protein: CASSLDLLGKNTGKLFF

clone size: .
D gene: .
CDR3 length: 14
V gene: TRBV19
J gene: TRBJ2-5
CDR3 protein: CASSGWDTQETQYF

clone size: .
D gene: .
CDR3 length: 16
V gene: TRBV7-8
J gene: TRBJ1-2
CDR3 protein: CASSSGPGGDNYGYTF

clone size: .
D gene: .
CDR3 length: 12
V gene: TRBV7-2
J gene: TRBJ2-1
CDR3 protein: CASSLSSDEQFF

clone size: .
D gene: .
CDR3 length: 14
V gene: TRBV11-2
J gene: TRBJ2-3
CDR3 protein: CASSYSARGDTQYF

clone size: once
D gene: TRBD2
CDR3 length: 16
V gene: TRBV11-3
J gene: TRBJ2-3
CDR3 protein: CASSLGTSGGADTQYF

clone size: .
D gene: .
CDR3 length: 13
V gene: TRBV2
J gene: TRBJ1-1
CDR3 protein: CARQAGGNTEAFF

clone size: .
D gene: .
CDR3 length: 15
V gene: TRBV13
J gene: TRBJ1-3
CDR3 protein: CASSSQVHSGNTIYF

clone size: .
D gene: .
CDR3 length: 14
V gene: TRBV13
J gene: TRBJ2-7
CDR3 protein: CASSLHSRTYEQYF

clone size: .
D gene: .
CDR3 length: 14
V gene: TRBV9
J gene: TRBJ1-1
CDR3 protein: CASGGGGTNTEAFF

clone size: once
D gene: TRBD1
CDR3 length: 14
V gene: TRBV13
J gene: TRBJ1-2
CDR3 protein: CASSLGQGAGGYTF